This is a list of T cell receptor beta chains from one sample in a study of a mutant IDH1 vaccine in newly diagnosed glioma. The table came from immunoSEQ multiplex PCR; TCRdb's copy has only in-frame clones and leaves some out. The table lists around 44,000 clones, 65% to 80% of them singletons. Their antigens remain unidentified. The specimen was PBMCs, collected from a glioma patient whose treatment included an IDH1 peptide vaccine. The receptors stem from a man aged 40-55 years with glioma. CDR3s include the opening cysteine and the closing phenylalanine or tryptophan. D genes are given only for firm matches.

TRBJ1-5 | . | TRBV5-1 | CASSLEGGGFQPQHF
TRBJ2-7 | TRBD1 | TRBV6-1 | CASSENHPGQGYEQYF
TRBJ2-7 | . | TRBV10-1 | CASSGLGAREQYF
TRBJ1-5 | TRBD1 | TRBV6-1 | CASSAYRGGQPQHF
TRBJ2-2 | . | TRBV4-1 | CASSQESGSDYTGELFF
TRBJ2-7 | . | TRBV7-9 | CASSFTGLEQYF
TRBJ1-5 | TRBD1 | TRBV4-1 | CASSQGQGLNQPQHF
TRBJ2-7 | . | TRBV13 | CASSSVGTPNYEQYF
TRBJ2-6 | . | TRBV7-5 | CVRSLGWSGANVLTF
TRBJ2-2 | . | TRBV6-5 | CASRTLAGELFF
TRBJ2-7 | . | TRBV5-1 | CASSPIDPYEQYF
TRBJ1-1 | TRBD1 | TRBV7-9 | CASSYGQGTNTEAFF
TRBJ1-2 | TRBD1 | TRBV7-9 | CASRPGQGDGYTF
TRBJ2-7 | . | TRBV6-5 | CASSSPRPPYEQYF
TRBJ1-2 | . | TRBV5-4 | CASSLEVGDGYGYTF
TRBJ1-1 | . | TRBV25-1 | CASSESMGTTEAFF
TRBJ1-4 | . | TRBV2 | CASSGAGDGEKLFF
TRBJ1-3 | . | TRBV5-6 | CASSLRGSSGNTIYF
TRBJ2-7 | TRBD2 | TRBV5-6 | CASSKGGGEQYF
TRBJ2-7 | . | TRBV27 | CASSFRSSYEQYF
TRBJ2-3 | . | TRBV5-4 | CASSLSNTQYF
TRBJ2-5 | . | TRBV21-1 | CASSKHREETQYF
TRBJ1-3 | . | TRBV29-1 | CSVVEGNTIYF
TRBJ1-1 | . | TRBV5-6 | CASSLTPGQLNTEAFF
TRBJ1-2 | TRBD1 | TRBV4-1 | CASSQSRGSFSYTF
TRBJ1-2 | . | TRBV4-1 | CASSPILSQPNYGYTF
TRBJ2-6 | . | TRBV10-1 | CASSPSTSGANVLTF
TRBJ1-2 | . | TRBV6-6 | CASSWEGDYGYTF
TRBJ2-7 | TRBD2 | TRBV29-1 | CSVALAGGPSVF
TRBJ1-5 | . | TRBV5-6 | CASSFTGRGPQHF
TRBJ1-1 | . | TRBV21-1 | CASSSDSHSDEAFF
TRBJ2-2 | . | TRBV18 | CASSPGTRAGELFF
TRBJ1-1 | . | TRBV19 | CASSTGAGSTEAFF
TRBJ1-5 | . | TRBV30 | CAWSASQFQPQHF
TRBJ1-1 | . | TRBV7-2 | CASSLGYGEGGTEAFF
TRBJ1-5 | TRBD1 | TRBV5-1 | CASSATGYQPQHF
TRBJ1-6 | . | TRBV7-9 | CASSLQTDSPLHF
TRBJ1-2 | . | TRBV30 | CAWSRDSGRYGYTF
TRBJ2-3 | . | TRBV11-2 | CASSPRRGPSTDTQYF
TRBJ2-1 | . | TRBV27 | CASGFQGYNEQFF
TRBJ2-2 | . | TRBV19 | CASSMGYGNTGELFF
TRBJ1-4 | . | TRBV6-5 | CASSSGGGWEKLFF
TRBJ1-5 | TRBD1 | TRBV29-1 | CSVAGGNNQPQHF
TRBJ1-5 | . | TRBV7-9 | CASSLDGLNQPQHF
TRBJ1-6 | TRBD1 | TRBV5-1 | CASSLMDRDYSPLHF
TRBJ1-2 | TRBD1 | TRBV7-9 | CASEDRVVFNYGYTF
TRBJ1-6 | . | TRBV6-1 | CASSEGWGSPLHF
TRBJ1-4 | TRBD1 | TRBV5-6 | CASSFQTGAGEKLFF
TRBJ2-2 | . | TRBV5-4 | CASSPEVVNTGELFF
TRBJ1-2 | TRBD1 | TRBV6-5 | CASSYSGQGPYGYTF
TRBJ2-7 | . | TRBV2 | CASTQGAALLSYEQYF
TRBJ2-5 | . | TRBV7-8 | CASSSYGGATQETQYF
TRBJ2-3 | . | TRBV6-5 | CASSYSGRNWDTQYF
TRBJ2-1 | . | TRBV6-1 | CASSEFLVEQFF
TRBJ1-1 | . | TRBV19 | CASSMGGLPFTEAFF
TRBJ2-1 | . | TRBV5-4 | CASSLTSDEQFF
TRBJ1-6 | TRBD1 | TRBV27 | CASSLGSTGTIPLHF
TRBJ2-7 | . | TRBV19 | CASSHGTGFYEQYF
TRBJ2-5 | TRBD2 | TRBV9 | CASSPPQRGGRETQYF
TRBJ2-7 | . | TRBV6-5 | CASSRRLDYEQYF